Included here is one T cell receptor beta chain sequence, with context. The source of the sample is a study of control samples from healthy donors and cancer patients. Produced via immunoSEQ multiplex PCR; TCRdb's table is partial and in-frame only. This table holds 150,000 or so clones, 90% to 95% found once. From germline, CDR1 is WSHSY and CDR2 SAAADI. The CDR3 runs 15 residues. V shed 8 bases and J shed 2 bases, with 17 bases lying between them. Sequencing was performed on blood. This receptor was taken from a man in his late teens or twenties in good health. The V and J genes are TRBV10-2 and TRBJ2-3; tentative D call: TRBD2 (5 bases). The CDR3 region is CASCWARAPTDTQYF. The CDR3 DNA sequence: TGCGCCAGCTGCTGGGCGAGGGCACCCACAGATACGCAGTATTTT.